These 10 T cell receptor beta chains share one sample of origin, sequenced in a study of cytomegalovirus exposure and HLA in healthy donors. Amplification used 60 Vbeta primers and 13 Jbeta primers. Repertoires were generated with immunoSEQ multiplex PCR, while TCRdb's copy carries only in-frame clones and drops some. The data contain about 250,000 clones, 85% to 95% of them singletons. Sequenced sample: PBMCs. These receptors were taken from a girl aged 2 to 9 in good health and CMV-seronegative.

This clone has just one count. The genes are TRBV30 and TRBJ2-7; 9 positions agree with TRBD1. The CDR3 is 14 residues long. With 2 bases clipped from V and 3 bases from J, the junction kept 5 bases outside the gene matches. In germline, CDR1 is GTSNPN, CDR2 SVGIG (reference sequence). The CDR3 nucleotides are TGTGCCTGGAGTCCCTCGACAGGGGGCTACGAGCAGTACTTC. Amino acids: CAWSPSTGGYEQYF.

The chain uses TRBV7-8 and TRBJ1-2; D might be TRBD1 (5 bases). The CDR3 runs to 13 residues. CDR1 and CDR2 from the germline V gene are SGHVS and FQNEAQ. Trimming removed 2 bases from V and 8 bases from J, with 12 bases in between. CDR3: CASSLSGSLGYTF. The DNA of the CDR3 is TGTGCCAGCAGCTTATCAGGGTCCCTCGGCTACACCTTC.

A single count supports this clone. The chain couples TRBV19 to TRBJ1-4; no firm D call. Trimming removed 5 bases from V and 4 bases from J, with 14 bases in between. This CDR3 contains 15 residues. Germline values: CDR1 LNHDA, CDR2 SQIVND (reference sequence). CDR3 sequence reads: CASSARSAGNEKLFF. Written as DNA, the CDR3 is TGTGCCAGTAGTGCCCGCAGCGCCGGTAATGAAAAACTGTTTTTT.

This clone was detected only a few times. The chain recombines TRBV19 with TRBJ1-6; TRBD1 might be the D (6 bases). Per the germline V gene, CDR1 is LNHDA and CDR2 is SQIVND (reference sequence). The CDR3 totals 12 residues. Trimming took 7 bases from V and 7 from J, leaving 8 bases between them. The CDR3 loop reads CASNTGNSPLHF. As DNA, the CDR3 is TGTGCCAGTAATACAGGGAATTCACCCCTCCACTTT. Supplemented by reference TRBV19 and TRBJ1-6, the full variable domain reads DGGITQSPKYLFRKEGQNVTLSCEQNLNHDAMYWYRQDPGQGLRLIYYSQIVNDFQKGDIAEGYSVSREKKESFPLTVTSAQKNPTAFYLCASNTGNSPLHFGNGTRLTVT.

V gene TRBV29-1 combines with J gene TRBJ2-7; possible D gene TRBD2, 6 bases. The CDR3 spans 17 residues. V was trimmed by 1 base and J by 2 bases, leaving 21 bases between them. CDR1 is SQVTM and CDR2 is ANQGSEA in the germline V gene. Written as DNA, the CDR3 is TGCAGCGTTGAAGGGGGAACCGGGACTCGTACCACCTACGAGCAGTACTTC. Amino acids: CSVEGGTGTRTTYEQYF.

The rearrangement uses TRBV29-1 and TRBJ2-7; TRBD1 aligns across 8 bases. CDR3 length: 14 amino acids. The germline CDR1 and CDR2 sequences are SQVTM and ANQGSEA. After removal of 4 bases from V and 3 bases from J, the junction contained 8 bases not matched to a gene. DNA of the CDR3: TGCAGCGTTGGGGATCGGGACAGGAGCTACGAGCAGTACTTC. It yields the protein CSVGDRDRSYEQYF.

The J gene is TRBJ2-5, the V gene TRBV7-3; 13 positions match TRBD2. CDR3 length equals 17 residues. V shed 4 bases and J 3 bases; nucleotides not matched to a gene: 8. Germline V gives CDR1 SGHTA, CDR2 FQGTGA. The CDR3 DNA is TGTGCCAGCAGCTCCCTAGGACTAGCGGGGGTAAAAGAGACCCAGTACTTC. It yields the protein CASSSLGLAGVKETQYF.

This chain joins TRBV19 and TRBJ1-5, with D uncertain. Germline CDR1 reads LNHDA; CDR2 reads SQIVND (reference sequence). The germline V and J ends were trimmed by 4 bases and 6 bases, with 13 bases remaining between them. The CDR3 loop spans 14 amino acids. The CDR3 here is CASSSGSWGQPQHF. The CDR3 bases are TGTGCCAGTAGTAGTGGGAGTTGGGGTCAGCCCCAGCATTTT.

The chain links TRBV29-1 to TRBJ1-5; 11 nucleotides align to TRBD1. The V gene's germline CDR1 is SQVTM and CDR2 ANQGSEA. The CDR3 sequence is 13 residues long. The ends lost 6 bases at V and 5 bases at J; junction bases unmatched: 3. CDR3 residues: CSVGGQGDQPQHF. The CDR3 DNA is TGCAGCGTGGGGGGACAGGGGGATCAGCCCCAGCATTTT.

The rearrangement joins TRBV2 to TRBJ1-5; 10 bases match TRBD1. Germline V gives CDR1 SNHLY, CDR2 FYNNEI. This CDR3 contains 16 residues. The ends lost 4 bases at V and 7 bases at J; junction bases unmatched: 10. The CDR3 here is CASSGRDRGSWQPQHF. The DNA of the CDR3 is TGTGCCAGCAGTGGGAGGGACAGGGGAAGTTGGCAGCCCCAGCATTTT.